This entry is about one T cell receptor (beta chain). Its antigen is currently unknown. These data come from a study of early T cells in non-severe SARS-CoV-2 infection. Study findings and constraints: Using VDJdb, the matching emphasized anti-spike CD8 responses while missing private and CD4 specificities.

Trimming removed 3 bases from V and 9 bases from J; junction bases left unmatched: 8. This CDR3 comprises 14 residues. Per the germline V gene, CDR1 is SGHTA and CDR2 is FQGTGA. Each CDR3 protein gets one entry after TCRdb re-called the 5' RACE reads with MiXCR. This sample has about 60,000 distinct CDR3 sequences, with roughly 10% found just once. This sequence originates from an adult who was a healthcare worker with PCR-confirmed SARS-CoV-2 infection or an uninfected control (not recorded which). The sequenced material came from whole blood. The chain has TRBV7-3 and TRBJ2-1, with 7 bases lining up with TRBD2. The CDR3 nucleotides read TGTGCCAGCAGCTTGAGGGAGGGCCGCAGTGAGCAGTTCTTC. Amino acids: CASSLREGRSEQFF.